A selection of T cell receptor beta chains follows, all from one sample in a study of PD-1 blockade in classical Hodgkin lymphoma. The table came from immunoSEQ multiplex PCR; TCRdb's copy has only in-frame clones and leaves some out. The sample contains around 17,000 clones, less than 75% of which appear only once. The input for sequencing was peripheral blood mononuclear cells (PBMCs), taken before the fourth cycle of nivolumab. These receptors all come from a human donor with classical Hodgkin lymphoma. CDR3s include the opening cysteine and the closing phenylalanine or tryptophan. The order of the fields is CDR3 DNA, CDR3 protein, D gene, V gene, J gene, clone size, CDR3 length. A D gene is named only where the DNA matches it firmly. Size is stated for part of the rows, as once, few or many counts, or as a class when the clone is expanded.

cdr3_nt: TGTGCCAGCAGCTCGGGACAGTCAGTCCAAGAGACCCAGTACTTC
cdr3_aa: CASSSGQSVQETQYF
d_call: TRBD1
v_call: TRBV11-3
j_call: TRBJ2-5
clone_size: few
cdr3_length: 15

cdr3_nt: TGTGCCAGTAGTATCTTGGGCAATGAGCAGTTCTTC
cdr3_aa: CASSILGNEQFF
d_call: .
v_call: TRBV19
j_call: TRBJ2-1
clone_size: .
cdr3_length: 12

cdr3_nt: TGTGCCAGCAGTTCTATCGGGACAGGCGGCACTGAAGCTTTCTTT
cdr3_aa: CASSSIGTGGTEAFF
d_call: TRBD1
v_call: TRBV28
j_call: TRBJ1-1
clone_size: .
cdr3_length: 15

cdr3_nt: TGTGCCAGTCAGGGGATCATGAACACTGAAGCTTTCTTT
cdr3_aa: CASQGIMNTEAFF
d_call: .
v_call: TRBV19
j_call: TRBJ1-1
clone_size: medium-sized
cdr3_length: 13

cdr3_nt: TGTGCCAGCGGCTCCCTAGCGGGAGGGCCAGTGGGGGAGCTGTTTTTT
cdr3_aa: CASGSLAGGPVGELFF
d_call: TRBD2
v_call: TRBV2
j_call: TRBJ2-2
clone_size: once
cdr3_length: 16

cdr3_nt: TGTGCCAGCAGTGTCCGCCCCGTAGCGGGGGGCACAGATACGCAGTATTTT
cdr3_aa: CASSVRPVAGGTDTQYF
d_call: TRBD2
v_call: TRBV6-4
j_call: TRBJ2-3
clone_size: once
cdr3_length: 17

cdr3_nt: TGTGCCAGCAGCATAGGTGGGGACACTGAAGCTTTCTTT
cdr3_aa: CASSIGGDTEAFF
d_call: .
v_call: TRBV7-8
j_call: TRBJ1-1
clone_size: .
cdr3_length: 13

cdr3_nt: TGTGCCACCAGCAGAGAATTTGGACTAGCGGGAAGCAATGAGCAGTTCTTC
cdr3_aa: CATSREFGLAGSNEQFF
d_call: TRBD2
v_call: TRBV15
j_call: TRBJ2-1
clone_size: .
cdr3_length: 17

cdr3_nt: TGTGCCAGCAGTTTATGGGGGATTACCCCACAAGAGACCCAGTACTTC
cdr3_aa: CASSLWGITPQETQYF
d_call: .
v_call: TRBV28
j_call: TRBJ2-5
clone_size: .
cdr3_length: 16

cdr3_nt: TGTGCCAGCAGCTTAAAGGGCACCATATATTTT
cdr3_aa: CASSLKGTIYF
d_call: .
v_call: TRBV7-9
j_call: TRBJ1-3
clone_size: .
cdr3_length: 11

cdr3_nt: TGCAGCGTTACGGTTGCGGGGGGAGCTTTCTTT
cdr3_aa: CSVTVAGGAFF
d_call: .
v_call: TRBV29-1
j_call: TRBJ1-1
clone_size: .
cdr3_length: 11

cdr3_nt: TGCAGTGCTGCACTTGACGAGCAGTACTTC
cdr3_aa: CSAALDEQYF
d_call: .
v_call: TRBV20-1
j_call: TRBJ2-7
clone_size: .
cdr3_length: 10

cdr3_nt: TGCAGCGTCGTACAGGCTAGCAGCGCAGATACGCAGTATTTT
cdr3_aa: CSVVQASSADTQYF
d_call: .
v_call: TRBV29-1
j_call: TRBJ2-3
clone_size: .
cdr3_length: 14

cdr3_nt: TGTGCCACCAGGGGGCCCGGAGAGACCCAGTACTTC
cdr3_aa: CATRGPGETQYF
d_call: .
v_call: TRBV15
j_call: TRBJ2-5
clone_size: once
cdr3_length: 12

cdr3_nt: TGTGCTAGTGGTTTTGTACCATCCGGGACACCTTCCTCTGGGGCCAACGTCCTGACTTTC
cdr3_aa: CASGFVPSGTPSSGANVLTF
d_call: .
v_call: TRBV12-5
j_call: TRBJ2-6
clone_size: .
cdr3_length: 20

cdr3_nt: TGTGCCAGCAGTTACTCAGCTGCCCTGAACACCGGGGAGCTGTTTTTT
cdr3_aa: CASSYSAALNTGELFF
d_call: .
v_call: TRBV6-5
j_call: TRBJ2-2
clone_size: .
cdr3_length: 16

cdr3_nt: TGTGCCAGCAGCCTACAGGGGTATAATTCACCCCTCCACTTT
cdr3_aa: CASSLQGYNSPLHF
d_call: TRBD1
v_call: TRBV5-6
j_call: TRBJ1-6
clone_size: .
cdr3_length: 14

cdr3_nt: TGTGCCAGCAGCAAAGGGGCGGGGGGCGTCGGGGAGACCCAGTACTTC
cdr3_aa: CASSKGAGGVGETQYF
d_call: .
v_call: TRBV21-1
j_call: TRBJ2-5
clone_size: once
cdr3_length: 16

cdr3_nt: TGTGCCAGCAGTGAAGCTGGAGGGCCCTCCTACAATGAGCAGTTCTTC
cdr3_aa: CASSEAGGPSYNEQFF
d_call: .
v_call: TRBV2
j_call: TRBJ2-1
clone_size: .
cdr3_length: 16

cdr3_nt: TGTGCCAGCGCACCACTAGCGGGAGAAGGCACCGGGGAGCTGTTTTTT
cdr3_aa: CASAPLAGEGTGELFF
d_call: TRBD2
v_call: TRBV10-3
j_call: TRBJ2-2
clone_size: few
cdr3_length: 16

cdr3_nt: TGCAGCGTTGGGGGAGGAGACCTTAGCGGGAGGGCCTTTGAGCAGTTCTTC
cdr3_aa: CSVGGGDLSGRAFEQFF
d_call: TRBD2
v_call: TRBV29-1
j_call: TRBJ2-1
clone_size: .
cdr3_length: 17

cdr3_nt: TGTGCCAGCAGTTTACGACAGGGGGGAGAAGGCTCACCCCTCCACTTT
cdr3_aa: CASSLRQGGEGSPLHF
d_call: TRBD1
v_call: TRBV27
j_call: TRBJ1-6
clone_size: few
cdr3_length: 16

cdr3_nt: TGTGCCAGCAGCGGGGAGGGCCGGACAGATACGCAGTATTTT
cdr3_aa: CASSGEGRTDTQYF
d_call: TRBD2
v_call: TRBV5-4
j_call: TRBJ2-3
clone_size: .
cdr3_length: 14

cdr3_nt: TGTGCCATCAGTGGACAGGGGGGTGAGGCCGAGCAGTACTTC
cdr3_aa: CAISGQGGEAEQYF
d_call: TRBD1
v_call: TRBV10-3
j_call: TRBJ2-7
clone_size: once
cdr3_length: 14

cdr3_nt: TGTGCCAGCAGCTTGGCCGCGGGAGTCCACGAGCAGTACTTC
cdr3_aa: CASSLAAGVHEQYF
d_call: TRBD2
v_call: TRBV5-6
j_call: TRBJ2-7
clone_size: .
cdr3_length: 14